This T cell receptor beta chain was identified during a study of blood T cell repertoires in COVID-19. V gave up 4 bases and J gave up 9 bases, with 22 bases separating them. CDR3 length: 17 amino acids. Germline V lookup: CDR1 MGHRA, CDR2 YSYEKL. The assay was immunoSEQ multiplex PCR, and TCRdb's table has in-frame clones only and misses some. The sample includes some 110,000 clones, around 87% of them seen just once. This receptor was obtained from a human donor in a cohort sampled during active COVID-19. The sequenced sample consisted of peripheral blood. The chain joins TRBV4-1 to TRBJ1-6; D is perhaps TRBD1 (6 bases). CDR3 in amino acids: CASSLHLEQGFSSPLHF. CDR3 nucleotide sequence: TGCGCCAGCAGCCTGCATCTGGAACAGGGCTTTAGTTCACCCCTCCACTTT.